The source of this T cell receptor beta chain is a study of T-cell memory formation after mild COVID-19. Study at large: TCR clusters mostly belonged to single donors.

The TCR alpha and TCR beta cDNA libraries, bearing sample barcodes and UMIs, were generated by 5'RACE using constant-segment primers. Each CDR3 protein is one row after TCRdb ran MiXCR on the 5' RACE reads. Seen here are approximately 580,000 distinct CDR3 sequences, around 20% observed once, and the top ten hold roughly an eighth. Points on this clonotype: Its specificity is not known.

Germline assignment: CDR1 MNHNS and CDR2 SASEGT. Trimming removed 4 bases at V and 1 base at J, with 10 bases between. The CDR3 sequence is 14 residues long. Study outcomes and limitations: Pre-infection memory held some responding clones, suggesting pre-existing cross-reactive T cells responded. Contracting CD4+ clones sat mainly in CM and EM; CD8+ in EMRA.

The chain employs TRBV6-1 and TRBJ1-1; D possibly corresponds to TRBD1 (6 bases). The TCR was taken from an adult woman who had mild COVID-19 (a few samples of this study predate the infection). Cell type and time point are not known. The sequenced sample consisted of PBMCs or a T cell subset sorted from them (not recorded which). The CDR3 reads CASSVRGWNTEAFF. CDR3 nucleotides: TGTGCCAGCAGTGTGAGGGGGTGGAACACTGAAGCTTTCTTT.